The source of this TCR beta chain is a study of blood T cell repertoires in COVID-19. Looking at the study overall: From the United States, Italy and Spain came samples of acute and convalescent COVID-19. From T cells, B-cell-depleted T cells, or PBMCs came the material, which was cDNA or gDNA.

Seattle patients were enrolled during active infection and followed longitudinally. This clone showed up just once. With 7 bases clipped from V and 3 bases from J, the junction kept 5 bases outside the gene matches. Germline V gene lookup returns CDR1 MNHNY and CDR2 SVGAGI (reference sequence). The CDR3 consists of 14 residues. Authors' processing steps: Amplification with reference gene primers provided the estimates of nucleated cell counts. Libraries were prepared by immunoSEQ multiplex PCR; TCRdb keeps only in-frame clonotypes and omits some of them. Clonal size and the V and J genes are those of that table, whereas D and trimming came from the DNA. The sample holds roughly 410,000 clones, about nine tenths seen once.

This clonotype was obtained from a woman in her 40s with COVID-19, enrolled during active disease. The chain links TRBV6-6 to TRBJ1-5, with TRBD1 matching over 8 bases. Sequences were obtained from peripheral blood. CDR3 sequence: CASTGQGNNQPQHF. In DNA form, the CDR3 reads TGTGCCAGCACCGGACAGGGCAACAATCAGCCCCAGCATTTT.